A single sample gave rise to the 7 T cell receptor beta chains below, sequenced in a study of T cell repertoires in cytomegalovirus infection. MiXCR, applied by TCRdb to the reads, yields one record per CDR3 protein. The profile covers under 600,000 distinct CDR3 sequences, with approximately 15% appearing a single time and roughly a quarter taken by the ten largest. The specimen sequenced was CD8+ T cells from PBMCs. These receptors all come from a human donor in good health (CMV status not recorded). Some clones in this sample may be carry-over from other donors' samples.

The V gene is TRBV5-1, the J gene TRBJ2-1; D gene unclear. Germline V CDR1 and CDR2: SGHRS, YFSETQ. The CDR3 length is 14 residues. Trimming removed 5 bases from V and 7 bases from J, with 16 bases in between. The CDR3 DNA reads as TGCGCCAGCAGGGTGGCAGACGTCCGGAATGAGCAGTTCTTC. Residues: CASRVADVRNEQFF. The whole variable domain, filled in from reference TRBV5-1 and TRBJ2-1, reads KAGVTQTPRYLIKTRGQQVTLSCSPISGHRSVSWYQQTPGQGLQFLFEYFSETQRNKGNFPGRFSGRQFSNSRSEMNVSTLELGDSALYLCASRVADVRNEQFFGPGTRLTVL.

The chain recombines TRBV4-1 with TRBJ2-7; D is possibly TRBD2 (5 bases). Trimming removed 0 bases from V and 2 bases from J, with 17 bases in between. Germline assignment: CDR1 MGHRA and CDR2 YSYEKL. The CDR3 consists of 17 residues. The CDR3: CASSQEVAGRAAYEQYF. The CDR3 bases are TGCGCCAGCAGCCAAGAGGTCGCAGGCCGAGCGGCCTACGAGCAGTACTTC.

In regard to this clonotype: The junction shows a germline mismatch at one end, possibly a read error. This sequence joins TRBV4-1 and TRBJ2-5; D is undetermined. This CDR3 is 14 amino acids long. From germline, CDR1 is MGHRA and CDR2 YSYEKL. The CDR3 loop reads CASSQDNREETQYF. CDR3 bases: TGTGCCAGCAGCCAAGATAATAGGGAAGAGACCCAGTACTTC.

At least ten counts were recorded for this clonotype. The chain is built from TRBV11-2 and TRBJ2-3; 7 bases are a match to TRBD1. Germline CDR1 SGHAT, CDR2 FQNNGV. This CDR3 region has 15 residues. Losses at the gene ends were 5 bases for V and 1 base for J; bases not matched to a gene: 6. CDR3 coding DNA: TGTGCCAGCAGCCCCTCCGGGACAGGCACAGATACGCAGTATTTT. It yields the protein CASSPSGTGTDTQYF.

The chain has TRBV6-5 and TRBJ2-3; 13 bases match TRBD2. Germline V gene data show CDR1 as MNHEY and CDR2 as SVGAGI. The CDR3 is 22 amino acids. Germline trimming cut 5 bases from V and 1 base from J; bases unmatched to any gene: 21. The CDR3 here is CASSTDGTSGNQGKKRTDTQYF. The CDR3 DNA follows: TGTGCCAGCAGTACCGACGGGACTAGCGGGAACCAGGGGAAAAAACGCACAGATACGCAGTATTTT.

This clonotype was detected ten times or more. The V and J genes are TRBV7-6 and TRBJ1-6, with D possibly TRBD1 on 6 matching bases. Germline assignment: CDR1 SGHVS and CDR2 FNYEAQ. Trimming took off 6 bases at V and 10 bases at J, with 16 bases between the two ends. There are 14 residues in the CDR3. This chain's CDR3 is CASRKSGVGSPLHF. For the CDR3, the DNA is TGTGCCAGCAGAAAATCAGGGGTGGGGTCACCCCTCCACTTT.

This sequence joins TRBV4-1 and TRBJ1-6; no clear D gene. Trimming cost V 0 bases and J 1 base, with 13 bases left between them. The CDR3 contains 18 residues. Per germline, CDR1 MGHRA and CDR2 YSYEKL. The CDR3 protein is CASSQDRAAGSYNSPLHF. The CDR3, as DNA: TGCGCCAGCAGCCAAGATAGAGCGGCTGGATCCTATAATTCACCCCTCCACTTT.